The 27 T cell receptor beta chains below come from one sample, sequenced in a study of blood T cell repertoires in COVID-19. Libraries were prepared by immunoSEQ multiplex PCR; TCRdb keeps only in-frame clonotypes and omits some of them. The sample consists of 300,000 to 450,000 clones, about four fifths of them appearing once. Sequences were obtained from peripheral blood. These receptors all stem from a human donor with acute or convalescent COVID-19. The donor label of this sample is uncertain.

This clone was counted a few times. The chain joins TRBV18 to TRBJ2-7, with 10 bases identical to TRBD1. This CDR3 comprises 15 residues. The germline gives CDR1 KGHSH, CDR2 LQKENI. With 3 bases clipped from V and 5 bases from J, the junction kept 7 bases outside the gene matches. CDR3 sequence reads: CASSPTMGTGDEQYF. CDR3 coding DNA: TGTGCCAGCTCACCTACAATGGGGACAGGGGACGAGCAGTACTTC.

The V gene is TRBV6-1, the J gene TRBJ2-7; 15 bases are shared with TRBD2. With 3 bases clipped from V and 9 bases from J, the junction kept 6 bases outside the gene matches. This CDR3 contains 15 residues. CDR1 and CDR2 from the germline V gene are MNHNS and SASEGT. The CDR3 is CASSEWTSGGAGQYF. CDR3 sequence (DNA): TGTGCCAGCAGTGAGTGGACTAGCGGGGGGGCCGGGCAGTACTTC.

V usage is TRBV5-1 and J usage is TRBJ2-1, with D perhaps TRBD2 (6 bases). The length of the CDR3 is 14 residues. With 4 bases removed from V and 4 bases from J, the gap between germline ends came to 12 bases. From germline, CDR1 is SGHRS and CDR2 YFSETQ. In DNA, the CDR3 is TGCGCCAGCAGCCCGGGGGAAATATACAATGAGCAGTTCTTC. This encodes CASSPGEIYNEQFF. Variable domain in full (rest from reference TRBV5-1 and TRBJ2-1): KAGVTQTPRYLIKTRGQQVTLSCSPISGHRSVSWYQQTPGQGLQFLFEYFSETQRNKGNFPGRFSGRQFSNSRSEMNVSTLELGDSALYLCASSPGEIYNEQFFGPGTRLTVL.

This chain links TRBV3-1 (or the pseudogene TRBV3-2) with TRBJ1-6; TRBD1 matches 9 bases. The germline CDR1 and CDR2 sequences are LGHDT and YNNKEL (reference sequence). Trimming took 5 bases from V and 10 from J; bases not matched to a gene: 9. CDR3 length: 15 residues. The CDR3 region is CASSEGTGLRSPLHF. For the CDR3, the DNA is TGTGCCAGCAGCGAAGGGACAGGGTTAAGGTCACCCCTCCACTTT.

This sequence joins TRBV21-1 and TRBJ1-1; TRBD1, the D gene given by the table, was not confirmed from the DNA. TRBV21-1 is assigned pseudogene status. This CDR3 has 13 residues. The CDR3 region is CASSRDSCTEAFF. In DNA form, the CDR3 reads TGTGCCAGCAGCCGGGACAGTTGCACTGAAGCTTTCTTT.

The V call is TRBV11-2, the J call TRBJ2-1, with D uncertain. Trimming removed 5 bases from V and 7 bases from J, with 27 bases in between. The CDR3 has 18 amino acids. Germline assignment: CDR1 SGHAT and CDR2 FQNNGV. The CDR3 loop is CASSRPLTSARLANEQFF. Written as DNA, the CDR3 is TGTGCCAGCAGCCGGCCCTTGACAAGTGCAAGGCTCGCGAATGAGCAGTTCTTC.

CDR3 loop: CASSLGGGLGLKGTYEQYF. The CDR3 nucleotides read TGTGCCAGCAGTTTAGGCGGGGGGTTGGGTTTAAAGGGGACCTACGAGCAGTACTTC. The chain has TRBV27 and TRBJ2-7; 8 bases agree with TRBD2. V lost 2 bases and J lost 2; bases outside the gene matches: 17. CDR3 length: 19 amino acids. In germline, CDR1 is MNHEY, CDR2 SMNVEV (reference sequence).

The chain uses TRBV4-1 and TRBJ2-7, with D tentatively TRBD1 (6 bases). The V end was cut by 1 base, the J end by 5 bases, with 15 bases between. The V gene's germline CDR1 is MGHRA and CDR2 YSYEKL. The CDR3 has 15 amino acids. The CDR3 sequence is CASSQVPGVGDEQYF. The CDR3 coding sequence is TGCGCCAGCAGCCAAGTCCCAGGGGTTGGCGACGAGCAGTACTTC.

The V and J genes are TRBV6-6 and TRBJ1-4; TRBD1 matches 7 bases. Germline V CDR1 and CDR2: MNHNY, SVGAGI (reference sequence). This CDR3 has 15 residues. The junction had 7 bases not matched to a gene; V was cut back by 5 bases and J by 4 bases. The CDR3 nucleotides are TGTGCCAGCAGTAACCCCGGGACAGTTAATGAAAAACTGTTTTTT. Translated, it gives CASSNPGTVNEKLFF.

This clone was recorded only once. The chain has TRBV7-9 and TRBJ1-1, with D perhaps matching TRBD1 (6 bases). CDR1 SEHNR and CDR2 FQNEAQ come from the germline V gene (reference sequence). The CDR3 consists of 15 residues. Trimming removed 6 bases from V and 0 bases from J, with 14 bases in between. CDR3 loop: CASRRKGEMNTEAFF. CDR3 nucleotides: TGTGCCAGCAGGCGAAAGGGGGAAATGAACACTGAAGCTTTCTTT.

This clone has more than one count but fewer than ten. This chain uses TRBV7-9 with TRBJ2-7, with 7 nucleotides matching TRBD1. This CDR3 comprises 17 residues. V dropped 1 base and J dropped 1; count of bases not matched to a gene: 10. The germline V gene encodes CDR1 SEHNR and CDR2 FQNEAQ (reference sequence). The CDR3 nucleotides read TGTGCCAGCAGCTTAGGACGGACTTGGGACAGATCCTACGAGCAGTACTTC. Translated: CASSLGRTWDRSYEQYF.

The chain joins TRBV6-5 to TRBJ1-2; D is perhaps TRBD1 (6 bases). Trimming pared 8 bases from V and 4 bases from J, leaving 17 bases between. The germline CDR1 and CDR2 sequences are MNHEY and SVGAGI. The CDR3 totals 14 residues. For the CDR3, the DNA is TGTGCCAGCTCCGAGGACAGATATTTCTATGGCTACACCTTC. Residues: CASSEDRYFYGYTF.

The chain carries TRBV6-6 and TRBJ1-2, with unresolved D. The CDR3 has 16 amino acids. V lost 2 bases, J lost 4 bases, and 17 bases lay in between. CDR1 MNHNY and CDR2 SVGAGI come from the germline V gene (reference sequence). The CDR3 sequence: CASSYPGTEQSYGYTF. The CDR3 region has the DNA TGTGCCAGCAGTTACCCTGGAACAGAACAATCCTATGGCTACACCTTC.

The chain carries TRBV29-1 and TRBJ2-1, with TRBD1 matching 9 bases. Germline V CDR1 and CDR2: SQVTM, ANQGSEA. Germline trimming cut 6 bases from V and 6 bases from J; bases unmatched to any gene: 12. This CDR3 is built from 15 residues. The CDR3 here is CSVSLGTGISNEQFF. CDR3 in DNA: TGCAGCGTCAGCCTCGGGACAGGGATAAGCAATGAGCAGTTCTTC.

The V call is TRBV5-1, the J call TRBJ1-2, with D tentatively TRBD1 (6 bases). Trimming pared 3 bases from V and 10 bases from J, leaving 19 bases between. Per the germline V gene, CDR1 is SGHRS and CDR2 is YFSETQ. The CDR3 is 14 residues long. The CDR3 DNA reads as TGCGCCAGCAGCTCCTTAGCAGCAGAGGGGGTCTACACCTTC. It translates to CASSSLAAEGVYTF.

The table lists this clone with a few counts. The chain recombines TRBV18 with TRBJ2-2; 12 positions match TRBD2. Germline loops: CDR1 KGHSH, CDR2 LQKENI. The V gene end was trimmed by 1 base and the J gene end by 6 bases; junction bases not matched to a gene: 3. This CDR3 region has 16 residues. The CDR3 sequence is CASSPRTSGMAGELFF. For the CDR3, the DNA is TGTGCCAGCTCACCACGGACTAGCGGGATGGCCGGGGAGCTGTTTTTT.

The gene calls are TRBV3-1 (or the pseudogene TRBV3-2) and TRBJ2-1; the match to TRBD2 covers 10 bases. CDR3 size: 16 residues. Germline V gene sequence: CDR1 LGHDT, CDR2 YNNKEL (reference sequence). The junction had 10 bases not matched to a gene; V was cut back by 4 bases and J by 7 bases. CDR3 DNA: TGTGCCAGCAGCCTAATATCTAGCGGGGGAAAGAATGAGCAGTTCTTC. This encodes CASSLISSGGKNEQFF.

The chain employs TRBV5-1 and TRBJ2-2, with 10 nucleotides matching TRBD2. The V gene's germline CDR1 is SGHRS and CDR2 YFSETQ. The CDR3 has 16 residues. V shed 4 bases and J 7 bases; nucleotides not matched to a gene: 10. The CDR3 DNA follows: TGCGCCAGCAGCCGTGGACTAGCGGAGTACGTCGGGGAGCTGTTTTTT. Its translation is CASSRGLAEYVGELFF.

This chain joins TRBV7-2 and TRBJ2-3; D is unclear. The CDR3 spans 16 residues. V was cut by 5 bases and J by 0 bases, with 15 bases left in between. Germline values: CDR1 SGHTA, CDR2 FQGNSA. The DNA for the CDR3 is TGTGCCAGCAGCCACCTTGGCGGCTCTAGCACAGATACGCAGTATTTT. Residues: CASSHLGGSSTDTQYF. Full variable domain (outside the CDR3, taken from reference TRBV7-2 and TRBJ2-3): GAGVSQSPSNKVTEKGKDVELRCDPISGHTALYWYRQSLGQGLEFLIYFQGNSAPDKSGLPSDRFSAERTGGSVSTLTIQRTQQEDSAVYLCASSHLGGSSTDTQYFGPGTRLTVL.

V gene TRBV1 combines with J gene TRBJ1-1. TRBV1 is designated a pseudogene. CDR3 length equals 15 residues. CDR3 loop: CTSSQGPRLNTEAFF. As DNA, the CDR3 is TGCACCAGCAGCCAAGGGCCGAGGTTGAACACTGAAGCTTTCTTT.

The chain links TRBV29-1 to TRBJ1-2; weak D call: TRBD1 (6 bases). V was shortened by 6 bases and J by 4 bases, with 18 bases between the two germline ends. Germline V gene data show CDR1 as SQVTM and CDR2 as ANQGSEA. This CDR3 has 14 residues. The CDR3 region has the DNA TGCAGCGTCAAACCGCCCGCAGGGGTCTATGGCTACACCTTC. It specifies CSVKPPAGVYGYTF.

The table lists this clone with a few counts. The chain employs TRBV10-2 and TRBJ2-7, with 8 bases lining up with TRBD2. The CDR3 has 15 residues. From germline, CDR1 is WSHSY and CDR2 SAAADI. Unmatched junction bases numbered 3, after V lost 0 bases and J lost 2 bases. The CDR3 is CASSESSGLAYEQYF. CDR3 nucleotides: TGCGCCAGCAGTGAGTCCTCGGGACTAGCCTACGAGCAGTACTTC.

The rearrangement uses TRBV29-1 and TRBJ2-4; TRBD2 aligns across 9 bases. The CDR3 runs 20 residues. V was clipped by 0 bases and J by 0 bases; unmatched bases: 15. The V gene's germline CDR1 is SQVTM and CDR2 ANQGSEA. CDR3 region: CSVEDPLDLSGRPAKNIQYF. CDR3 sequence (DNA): TGCAGCGTTGAAGATCCTTTGGACTTAAGCGGGAGGCCAGCCAAAAACATTCAGTACTTC.

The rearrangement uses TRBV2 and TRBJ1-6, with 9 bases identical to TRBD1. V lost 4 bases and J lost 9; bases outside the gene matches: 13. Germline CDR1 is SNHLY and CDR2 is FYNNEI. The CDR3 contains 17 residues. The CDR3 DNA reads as TGTGCCAGCAGTGGACGGACTCCGGGACAGGGAGCTTCACCCCTCCACTTT. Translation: CASSGRTPGQGASPLHF. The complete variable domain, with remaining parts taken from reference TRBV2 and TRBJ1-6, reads EPEVTQTPSHQVTQMGQEVILRCVPISNHLYFYWYRQILGQKVEFLVSFYNNEISEKSEIFDDQFSVERPDGSNFTLKIRSTKLEDSAMYFCASSGRTPGQGASPLHFGNGTRLTVT.

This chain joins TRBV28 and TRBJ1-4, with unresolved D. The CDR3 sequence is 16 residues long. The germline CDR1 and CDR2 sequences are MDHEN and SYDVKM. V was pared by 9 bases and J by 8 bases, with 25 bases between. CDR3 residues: CASLKGLGLPAEKLFF. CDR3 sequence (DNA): TGTGCCAGTCTAAAGGGCCTCGGACTCCCCGCCGAAAAACTGTTTTTT.

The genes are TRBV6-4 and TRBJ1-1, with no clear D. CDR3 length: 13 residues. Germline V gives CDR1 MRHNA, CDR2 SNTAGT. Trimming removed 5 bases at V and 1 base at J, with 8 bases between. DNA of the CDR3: TGTGCCAGCAGTAACACACAGAACACTGAAGCTTTCTTT. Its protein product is CASSNTQNTEAFF.

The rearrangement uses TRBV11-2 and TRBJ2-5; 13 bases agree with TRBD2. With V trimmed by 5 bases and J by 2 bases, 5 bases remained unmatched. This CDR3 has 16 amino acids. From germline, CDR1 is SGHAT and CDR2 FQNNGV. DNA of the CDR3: TGTGCCAGCAGCGCCGGACTAGCGGGGGTTCAAGAGACCCAGTACTTC. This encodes CASSAGLAGVQETQYF.